This T cell receptor (beta chain) is from a study of cytomegalovirus exposure and HLA in healthy donors. The study's findings and limits: Later analysis found that TCR beta chains associated with HLA were more clonally expanded than other, equally common chains.

The PCR ran on 60 Vbeta and 13 Jbeta primers. Clones were sequenced by immunoSEQ multiplex PCR, and TCRdb holds only the in-frame ones, with some missing. The sample has some 200,000 clones, over 70% seen once. As for this clone: Antigen unknown.

Sequences were obtained from PBMCs. The receptor's source is a female donor in good health and CMV-seronegative.

CDR3 protein: CASSTTRNTEAFF. CDR3 in DNA: TGTGCCAGTAGTACTACGAGGAACACTGAAGCTTTCTTT. The chain recombines TRBV19 with TRBJ1-1; D gene uncertain. CDR1 is LNHDA and CDR2 is SQIVND in the germline V gene (reference sequence). CDR3 length: 13 residues. With 4 bases removed from V and 1 base from J, the gap between germline ends came to 7 bases.